The present entry profiles one T cell receptor beta chain with its context. The entry originates in a study of cytomegalovirus exposure and HLA in healthy donors. Trimming cost V 4 bases and J 1 base; bases outside gene matches: 8. The CDR3 sequence is 16 residues long. Per the germline V gene, CDR1 is SGHDT and CDR2 is YYEEEE. PCR was performed using 60 Vbeta and 13 Jbeta primers. Sequencing was performed with immunoSEQ multiplex PCR; in TCRdb, only in-frame clones are kept and a portion is missing. Counted here are about 110,000 clones, just under 70% occurring once; the ten biggest clones make up 5.4%.

The sample was PBMCs. This rearrangement joins TRBV5-6 to TRBJ2-5, with 9 bases lining up with TRBD2. This TCR was sampled from a woman aged 65 to 85 in good health and CMV-seropositive. The CDR3 spells CASSQWVAGAQETQYF. The DNA for the CDR3 is TGTGCCAGCAGCCAATGGGTAGCGGGGGCCCAAGAGACCCAGTACTTC.